The subject of this entry is one T cell receptor beta chain. The source of the sample is a study of control samples from healthy donors and cancer patients. Produced via immunoSEQ multiplex PCR; TCRdb's table is partial and in-frame only. The repertoire consists of tens of thousands of clones, with roughly nine tenths occurring once and the leading ten covering around 16%. From germline, CDR1 is GTSNPN and CDR2 SVGIG (reference sequence). There are 13 residues in the CDR3. The germline V and J ends were trimmed by 1 base and 10 bases, with 11 bases remaining between them. The sequence was obtained from a man aged 25-40 years in good health. The sample consisted of blood. The rearrangement joins TRBV30 to TRBJ1-6; D gene unclear. The CDR3 loop reads CAWSAGFDSPLHF. CDR3 sequence (DNA): TGTGCCTGGAGTGCCGGGTTCGACTCACCCCTCCACTTT.